Listed below are T cell receptor beta chains from one sample, sequenced in a study of T cell responses to AZD1222 COVID-19 vaccine. Assay used: immunoSEQ multiplex PCR; TCRdb lists only in-frame clones, some missing. Of 130,000 to 150,000 clones listed, 82% are singletons. The source material was peripheral blood, sampled on day 0 of MenACWY control vaccination. The source is an adult in good health. CDR3s include the opening cysteine and the closing phenylalanine or tryptophan. A D gene is named only where the DNA matches it firmly. Some rows mark clone size as missing; the rest say once, few, many or name a class of expanded clone.

J: TRBJ1-1; D: -; V: TRBV6-6; size: -; CDR3: CASSSAPKTEAFF; DNA: TGTGCCAGCAGTTCCGCCCCTAAGACTGAAGCTTTCTTT
J: TRBJ2-5; D: -; V: TRBV18; size: -; CDR3: CASSTQETQYF; DNA: TGTGCCAGCTCAACCCAAGAGACCCAGTACTTC
J: TRBJ1-6; D: -; V: TRBV10-1; size: -; CDR3: CASSGRARSNSPLHF; DNA: TGCGCCAGCAGTGGCCGGGCCAGGAGTAATTCACCCCTCCACTTT
J: TRBJ1-1; D: -; V: TRBV5-6; size: -; CDR3: CASSSTPGRGTEAFF; DNA: TGTGCCAGCAGCTCGACGCCCGGGAGGGGCACTGAAGCTTTCTTT
J: TRBJ2-3; D: TRBD2; V: TRBV29-1; size: once; CDR3: CSVSGGLGTDTQYF; DNA: TGCAGCGTATCGGGGGGTTTAGGCACAGATACGCAGTATTTT
J: TRBJ2-4; D: TRBD1; V: TRBV11-2; size: -; CDR3: CASSPLGTGRGPGYF; DNA: TGTGCCAGCAGCCCTTTAGGGACAGGGAGGGGCCCAGGGTACTTC
J: TRBJ2-2; D: -; V: TRBV3-1/TRBV3-2; size: few; CDR3: CASSQDRFRSNTGELFF; DNA: TGTGCCAGCAGCCAAGATCGGTTTAGGTCGAACACCGGGGAGCTGTTTTTT
J: TRBJ1-1; D: -; V: TRBV19; size: -; CDR3: CASSILGAKTEAFF; DNA: TGTGCCAGTAGTATTTTGGGGGCTAAGACTGAAGCTTTCTTT
J: TRBJ1-1; D: -; V: TRBV30; size: -; CDR3: CAWRWGDTEAFF; DNA: TGTGCCTGGAGGTGGGGGGACACTGAAGCTTTCTTT
J: TRBJ1-5; D: TRBD1; V: TRBV28; size: -; CDR3: CASSLGQGVRVQPQHF; DNA: TGTGCCAGCAGCCTAGGACAGGGGGTAAGGGTGCAGCCCCAGCATTTT
J: TRBJ2-2; D: TRBD1; V: TRBV2; size: -; CDR3: CASTGQGGHTGELFF; DNA: TGTGCCAGCACCGGACAGGGTGGGCACACCGGGGAGCTGTTTTTT
J: TRBJ1-6; D: -; V: TRBV3-1/TRBV3-2; size: -; CDR3: CASSHPGGNSPLHF; DNA: TGTGCCAGCAGCCATCCGGGCGGGAATTCACCCCTCCACTTT
J: TRBJ1-3; D: -; V: TRBV29-1; size: few; CDR3: CSVRGGGNTIYF; DNA: TGCAGCGTGAGGGGCGGTGGAAACACCATATATTTT
J: TRBJ1-2; D: -; V: TRBV5-1; size: -; CDR3: CASSAQDGYTF; DNA: TGCGCCAGCAGCGCTCAAGATGGCTACACCTTC
J: TRBJ2-2; D: -; V: TRBV7-9; size: -; CDR3: CASSGLRNTGELFF; DNA: TGTGCCAGCAGCGGGCTGCGGAACACCGGGGAGCTGTTTTTT
J: TRBJ2-1; D: -; V: TRBV28; size: -; CDR3: CASSFVAVGEEGYNEQFF; DNA: TGTGCCAGCAGTTTTGTAGCGGTGGGGGAGGAGGGCTACAATGAGCAGTTCTTC
J: TRBJ1-5; D: TRBD1; V: TRBV19; size: -; CDR3: CASSAWTGGSNQPQHF; DNA: TGTGCCAGTAGTGCTTGGACAGGGGGTAGCAATCAGCCCCAGCATTTT
J: TRBJ2-3; D: -; V: TRBV19; size: -; CDR3: CASSISGGFSDTQYF; DNA: TGTGCCAGTAGTATCTCGGGGGGCTTTTCAGATACGCAGTATTTT
J: TRBJ1-1; D: -; V: TRBV27; size: few; CDR3: CASSFRQGIMNTEAFF; DNA: TGTGCCAGCAGTTTTCGGCAGGGCATCATGAACACTGAAGCTTTCTTT
J: TRBJ1-1; D: -; V: TRBV5-1; size: few; CDR3: CASSSQGWGDTEAFF; DNA: TGCGCCAGCAGTTCCCAGGGTTGGGGCGACACTGAAGCTTTCTTT
J: TRBJ1-4; D: -; V: TRBV7-6; size: -; CDR3: CASSRTGYNEKLFF; DNA: TGTGCCAGCAGCCGGACCGGCTATAATGAAAAACTGTTTTTT
J: TRBJ1-2; D: -; V: TRBV28; size: -; CDR3: CASSFHGYTF; DNA: TGTGCCAGCAGTTTCCATGGCTACACCTTC
J: TRBJ2-6; D: -; V: TRBV4-1; size: -; CDR3: CASSPESGTRFSGANVLTF; DNA: TGCGCCAGCAGCCCGGAGTCCGGGACAAGGTTTTCTGGGGCCAACGTCCTGACTTTC
J: TRBJ2-5; D: TRBD1; V: TRBV7-7; size: once; CDR3: CASSPRTGGETQYF; DNA: TGTGCCAGCAGCCCCCGGACAGGGGGAGAGACCCAGTACTTC